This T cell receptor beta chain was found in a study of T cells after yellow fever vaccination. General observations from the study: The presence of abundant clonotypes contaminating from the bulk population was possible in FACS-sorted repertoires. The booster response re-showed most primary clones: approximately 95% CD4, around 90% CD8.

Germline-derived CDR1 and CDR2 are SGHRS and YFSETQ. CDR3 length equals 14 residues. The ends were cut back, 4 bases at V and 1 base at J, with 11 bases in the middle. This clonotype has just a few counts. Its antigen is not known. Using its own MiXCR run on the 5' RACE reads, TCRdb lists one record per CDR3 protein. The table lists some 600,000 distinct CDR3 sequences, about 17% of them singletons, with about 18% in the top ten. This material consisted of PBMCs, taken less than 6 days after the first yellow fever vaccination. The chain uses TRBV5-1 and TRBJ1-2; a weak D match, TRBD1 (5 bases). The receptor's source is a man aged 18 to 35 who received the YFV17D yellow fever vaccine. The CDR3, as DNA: TGCGCCAGCAGCCCCACAGGCATTAACTATGGCTACACCTTC. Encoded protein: CASSPTGINYGYTF. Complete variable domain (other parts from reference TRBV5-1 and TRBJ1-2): KAGVTQTPRYLIKTRGQQVTLSCSPISGHRSVSWYQQTPGQGLQFLFEYFSETQRNKGNFPGRFSGRQFSNSRSEMNVSTLELGDSALYLCASSPTGINYGYTFGSGTRLTVV.